Shown below are 21 T cell receptor beta chains from a single sample sequenced in a study of T-cell reconstitution after alpha-beta-depleted transplantation in children. The TCRbeta library was prepared with unique molecular identifiers. TCRdb re-called the PCR reads with MiXCR, one entry per CDR3 protein. There are about 310,000 distinct CDR3 sequences in the sample; around 25% occur only once, and roughly 9.8% lies in the top ten. The material sequenced was PBMCs, mostly from graft donor cells, taken 180 days after TCRalphabeta/CD19-depleted stem cell transplant. These receptor sequences come from a male patient under 18 who had a stem cell transplant for acute lymphoblastic leukemia, so the T cells may come from the graft donor.

This clonotype has only a few counts. The chain carries TRBV5-1 and TRBJ2-5; D is uncertain. Germline assignment: CDR1 SGHRS and CDR2 YFSETQ. The germline V and J ends were trimmed by 0 bases and 5 bases, with 11 bases remaining between them. This CDR3 is built from 14 residues. CDR3 in amino acids: CASSLDDAEETQYF. In DNA form, the CDR3 reads TGCGCCAGCAGCTTGGACGACGCGGAGGAGACCCAGTACTTC. The whole variable domain, remainder taken from reference TRBV5-1 and TRBJ2-5, is KAGVTQTPRYLIKTRGQQVTLSCSPISGHRSVSWYQQTPGQGLQFLFEYFSETQRNKGNFPGRFSGRQFSNSRSEMNVSTLELGDSALYLCASSLDDAEETQYFGPGTRLLVL.

The genes are TRBV4-1 and TRBJ1-3, with no clear D. The V end lost 4 bases, the J end lost 3 bases, and 16 bases lay between the germline ends. This CDR3 has 16 residues. Germline V lookup: CDR1 MGHRA, CDR2 YSYEKL. The CDR3 loop reads CASSRLRNPIGNTIYF. CDR3 sequence (DNA): TGCGCCAGCAGCCGACTCAGAAACCCTATTGGAAACACCATATATTTT.

The chain carries TRBV7-3 and TRBJ2-7; D is tentatively TRBD1 or TRBD2 (5 bases each). This CDR3 comprises 18 residues. Germline V gives CDR1 SGHTA, CDR2 FQGTGA. The ends were cut back, 0 bases at V and 5 bases at J, with 23 bases in the middle. In DNA, the CDR3 is TGTGCCAGCAGCTTAACCGCTCCCCTGGGACGATTTACGAACGAGCAGTACTTC. Its translation: CASSLTAPLGRFTNEQYF.

CDR3 region: CASSKTGDRQPQHF. CDR3 in DNA: TGTGCCAGCAGTAAGACAGGGGATCGTCAGCCCCAGCATTTT. The chain uses TRBV12-3 or TRBV12-4 and TRBJ1-5; 8 bases match TRBD1. CDR3 length equals 14 residues. The junction had 6 bases not matched to a gene; V was cut back by 5 bases and J by 6 bases.

The chain couples TRBV24-1 to TRBJ2-2; D gene unclear. CDR3 size: 13 residues. V gave up 5 bases and J gave up 5 bases, with 8 bases separating them. Germline CDR1 KGHDR, CDR2 SFDVKD. This CDR3 reads CATSAGATGELFF. CDR3 coding DNA: TGTGCCACCAGTGCCGGAGCAACCGGGGAGCTGTTTTTT.

This chain uses TRBV6-1 with TRBJ2-7; tentative D call: TRBD1 (6 bases). The length of the CDR3 is 13 residues. Trimming left V 8 bases short and J 2 bases short, with 13 bases between. CDR1 and CDR2 (germline): MNHNS, SASEGT. CDR3 region: CASETTGPYEQYF. The CDR3 DNA is TGTGCCAGCGAAACCACAGGGCCCTACGAGCAGTACTTC.

This clonotype was counted a few times. This rearrangement joins TRBV10-2 to TRBJ2-5, with no clear D. This CDR3 is built from 17 residues. The germline V gene has CDR1 WSHSY and CDR2 SAAADI. V lost 2 bases to trimming and J lost 5 bases, with 21 bases between them. The DNA for the CDR3 is TGCGCCAGCAGTGAGCCGAAATCCCTAGACGCTTATGAGACCCAGTACTTC. Its translation: CASSEPKSLDAYETQYF.

The chain carries TRBV21-1 and TRBJ1-3; the table gives TRBD1 as D, unverified against the DNA. TRBV21-1 is deemed a pseudogene. The length of the CDR3 is 19 residues. CDR3 sequence: CASSKILPGQVDSGNTIYF. CDR3 DNA sequence: TGTGCCAGCAGCAAAATCCTCCCTGGTCAGGTCGACTCTGGAAACACCATATATTTT.

This sequence joins TRBV7-9 and TRBJ2-5; D is perhaps TRBD2 (5 bases). Deletions cut 0 bases from V and 2 bases from J, with 10 bases between. The CDR3 contains 15 residues. In germline, CDR1 is SEHNR, CDR2 FQNEAQ (reference sequence). Here the CDR3 reads CASSLADSEQETQYF. Written as DNA, the CDR3 is TGTGCCAGCAGCTTAGCGGATAGCGAACAAGAGACCCAGTACTTC.

The CDR3 coding sequence is TGCGCCAGCAGCTTCAGTACCCTCCGGGACAGGAAACCTCCTGGGGCCAACGTCCTGACTTTC. Protein product: CASSFSTLRDRKPPGANVLTF. The chain joins TRBV4-1 to TRBJ2-6; 8 positions match TRBD1. The CDR3 contains 21 residues. V shed 5 bases, J shed 2 bases, and the junction held 20 bases outside the gene matches. Germline loops: CDR1 MGHRA, CDR2 YSYEKL.

This clonotype was seen more than once but under ten times. This chain links TRBV18 with TRBJ2-1; no clear D gene. The germline V gene encodes CDR1 KGHSH and CDR2 LQKENI. Trimming removed 3 bases at V and 8 bases at J, with 11 bases between. The CDR3 is 13 residues long. The CDR3 sequence: CASSPFTSDEQFF. DNA for the CDR3: TGTGCCAGCTCACCTTTCACCTCTGATGAGCAGTTCTTC.

This clonotype was recorded at least ten times. V is TRBV20-1 and J is TRBJ2-1; D might be TRBD2 (5 bases). Trimming stripped 1 base from V and 8 bases from J, with 24 bases between. Germline CDR1 is DFQATT and CDR2 is SNEGSKA (reference sequence). The CDR3 has 17 amino acids. The CDR3 DNA is TGCAGTGCTAGAGGTCTGCTCACTAGAGTGGGTTACCATGAGCAGTTCTTC. Protein product: CSARGLLTRVGYHEQFF.

This clonotype was picked up a small number of times. V usage is TRBV6-2 or TRBV6-3 and J usage is TRBJ1-1; D perhaps matches TRBD1 (6 bases). Trimming removed 2 bases from V and 9 bases from J, with 16 bases in between. CDR1 is MNHEY, CDR2 SVGEGT, per germline. The CDR3 loop spans 14 amino acids. The DNA for the CDR3 is TGTGCCAGCAGTTACGGGCCGGGGGGGCTGAAAGCTTTCTTT. It specifies CASSYGPGGLKAFF.

The genes are TRBV5-1 and TRBJ1-2, with D perhaps TRBD1 (5 bases). The CDR3 contains 13 residues. V dropped 3 bases and J dropped 4 bases, with 10 bases sitting between them. Germline loops: CDR1 SGHRS, CDR2 YFSETQ. The chain's CDR3 is CASSWDGAYGYTF. The CDR3 DNA follows: TGCGCCAGCAGCTGGGACGGGGCCTATGGCTACACCTTC.

The chain combines TRBV19 with TRBJ1-5; no firm D call. The CDR3 consists of 13 residues. Germline CDR1 is LNHDA and CDR2 is SQIVND (reference sequence). With 4 bases removed from V and 7 bases from J, the gap between germline ends came to 11 bases. The CDR3 reads CASSRTASQPQHF. For the CDR3, the DNA is TGTGCCAGTAGTAGAACAGCTTCCCAGCCCCAGCATTTT.

This clonotype was recorded a few times. The rearrangement joins TRBV27 to TRBJ2-1; no firm D call. The V end was cut by 6 bases, the J end by 4 bases, with 16 bases between. Looked up from germline, CDR1 is MNHEY and CDR2 is SMNVEV (reference sequence). This CDR3 comprises 15 residues. CDR3 DNA sequence: TGTGCCAGCAGCGTAGGGTGGGCGAGGTACAATGAGCAGTTCTTC. Translation: CASSVGWARYNEQFF.

The gene calls are TRBV29-1 and TRBJ2-7; a weak D match, TRBD2 (6 bases). The germline V gene has CDR1 SQVTM and CDR2 ANQGSEA. The CDR3 is 13 amino acids. The V end lost 4 bases, the J end lost 3 bases, and 13 bases lay between the germline ends. The CDR3 nucleotides read TGCAGCGTTGTCGGCGGGAACTACTACGAGCAGTACTTC. Translation: CSVVGGNYYEQYF.

The gene calls are TRBV12-3 or TRBV12-4 and TRBJ2-7; TRBD2 aligns across 11 bases. The CDR3 is 16 amino acids. Trimming cost V 6 bases and J 4 bases; bases outside gene matches: 11. The CDR3 reads CASSATLAGGPYEQYF. In DNA, the CDR3 is TGTGCCAGCAGCGCCACTTTAGCGGGAGGGCCTTACGAGCAGTACTTC.

The rearrangement links TRBV18 to TRBJ2-7; D call uncertain. The CDR3 has 17 amino acids. V was trimmed by 1 base and J by 2 bases, leaving 18 bases between them. Germline CDR1 is KGHSH and CDR2 is LQKENI. As DNA, the CDR3 is TGTGCCAGCTCACCACTTCCCCCTCGGACGCCTACCTACGAGCAGTACTTC. Amino acids: CASSPLPPRTPTYEQYF. Drawing the rest from reference TRBV18 and TRBJ2-7, the complete variable domain is NAGVMQNPRHLVRRRGQEARLRCSPMKGHSHVYWYRQLPEEGLKFMVYLQKENIIDESGMPKERFSAEFPKEGPSILRIQQVVRGDSAAYFCASSPLPPRTPTYEQYFGPGTRLTVT.

Many counts were recorded for this clonotype. The V call is TRBV20-1, the J call TRBJ2-7; D not certain. Germline CDR1 and CDR2: DFQATT and SNEGSKA (reference sequence). The CDR3 is 13 amino acids. V was pared by 1 base and J by 3 bases, with 10 bases between. The CDR3 sequence: CSARAFGLYEQYF. The CDR3 DNA follows: TGCAGTGCTAGAGCGTTTGGGCTCTACGAGCAGTACTTC.

V usage is TRBV12-3 or TRBV12-4 and J usage is TRBJ2-1; 8 positions agree with TRBD1. There are 17 residues in the CDR3. Unmatched junction bases numbered 9, after V lost 5 bases and J lost 0 bases. The CDR3 region has the DNA TGTGCCAGCAGTCTAACTTGGACAGGGAGCTCCTACAATGAGCAGTTCTTC. Translating it yields CASSLTWTGSSYNEQFF.